The rows below give T cell receptor beta chains drawn from one sample of a study of blood T cell repertoires in COVID-19. The table came from immunoSEQ multiplex PCR; TCRdb's copy has only in-frame clones and leaves some out. The sample carries some 240,000 clones, about 86% recorded once. Input material: PBMCs or T cells enriched from blood (not recorded which). All receptors derive from a man aged 45-60 years who had recovered from COVID-19. Each CDR3 is given with its conserved first and last residue. The order of the fields is clone size, CDR3 length, D gene, J gene, V gene, CDR3 protein, CDR3 DNA. The D gene is left open where the match is weak. The size of a clone is reported for some rows only, either as once, few or many, or as a class for expanded clones.

-	13	-	TRBJ1-5	TRBV27	CASSLSANQPQHF	TGTGCCAGCAGTTTATCGGCTAATCAGCCCCAGCATTTT
-	16	TRBD1	TRBJ2-1	TRBV11-3	CASSRRQGQRGNEQFF	TGTGCCAGCAGCCGACGACAGGGTCAAAGGGGGAATGAGCAGTTCTTC
-	13	-	TRBJ1-4	TRBV7-2	CASQQGLSEKLFF	TGTGCCAGCCAACAGGGATTAAGTGAAAAACTGTTTTTT
-	15	-	TRBJ2-7	TRBV14	CASSQVRTGAYEQYF	TGTGCCAGCAGCCAAGTCCGGACCGGGGCCTACGAGCAGTACTTC
-	14	TRBD1	TRBJ2-7	TRBV27	CASRQQGGNYEQYF	TGTGCCAGCAGACAACAGGGGGGCAACTACGAGCAGTACTTC
-	14	TRBD1	TRBJ1-6	TRBV27	CASASGQHNSPLHF	TGTGCCAGCGCCTCGGGACAGCATAATTCACCCCTCCACTTT
-	15	-	TRBJ2-7	TRBV4-2	CASSQEGRPHYEQYF	TGTGCCAGCAGCCAAGAAGGGAGGCCCCACTACGAGCAGTACTTC
-	13	-	TRBJ1-1	TRBV6-2/TRBV6-3	CASSYDSFAEAFF	TGTGCCAGCAGTTACGACAGTTTCGCTGAAGCTTTCTTT
-	16	TRBD1	TRBJ2-5	TRBV7-2	CASSLGPGQGQETQYF	TGTGCCAGCAGCTTAGGACCGGGACAGGGCCAAGAGACCCAGTACTTC
-	15	TRBD1	TRBJ1-4	TRBV28	CASSFGGQGGEKLFF	TGTGCCAGCAGTTTCGGTGGACAGGGAGGAGAAAAACTGTTTTTT
-	13	TRBD1	TRBJ1-2	TRBV19	CASENRGRYGYTF	TGTGCCAGCGAAAACAGGGGGAGATATGGCTACACCTTC
-	12	-	TRBJ1-2	TRBV5-1	CASSMTTSGYTF	TGCGCCAGCAGCATGACAACAAGTGGCTACACCTTC
-	12	-	TRBJ1-2	TRBV12-3/TRBV12-4	CASSLERGGYTF	TGTGCCAGCAGTTTAGAAAGGGGTGGCTACACCTTC
-	13	-	TRBJ1-1	TRBV2	CASGQGGRTEAFF	TGTGCCAGCGGTCAAGGGGGGAGGACTGAAGCTTTCTTT
-	13	-	TRBJ1-6	TRBV27	CASRAIDPRPLHF	TGTGCCAGCAGGGCGATAGACCCGAGGCCCCTCCACTTT
-	15	TRBD1	TRBJ1-6	TRBV2	CASSPRTGGNSPLHF	TGTGCCAGCAGTCCTAGGACAGGGGGTAATTCACCCCTCCACTTT
-	14	-	TRBJ2-2	TRBV5-1	CASSLGLLTGELFF	TGCGCCAGCAGCTTGGGACTCCTCACCGGGGAGCTGTTTTTT
-	14	TRBD1	TRBJ2-2	TRBV6-5	CASSWDRGPGELFF	TGTGCCAGCAGTTGGGACAGGGGGCCCGGGGAGCTGTTTTTT
-	14	-	TRBJ1-1	TRBV29-1	CSVLVGVMNTEAFF	TGCAGCGTCCTCGTAGGGGTAATGAACACTGAAGCTTTCTTT
-	15	TRBD1	TRBJ1-4	TRBV5-1	CASSLADRGNEKLFF	TGCGCCAGCAGCCTGGCAGACAGGGGTAATGAAAAACTGTTTTTT
many	15	TRBD2	TRBJ2-2	TRBV7-6	CASSTSGANTGELFF	TGTGCCAGCAGCACTAGCGGAGCGAACACCGGGGAGCTGTTTTTT
-	14	-	TRBJ1-3	TRBV6-2/TRBV6-3	CASSYSDSGNTIYF	TGTGCCAGCAGTTACTCGGACAGCGGAAACACCATATATTTT
-	15	-	TRBJ2-2	TRBV27	CASSRDFRNTGELFF	TGTGCCAGCAGCCGGGACTTCCGGAACACCGGGGAGCTGTTTTTT
-	14	-	TRBJ2-7	TRBV9	CASSPQWGRNEQYF	TGTGCCAGCAGCCCTCAATGGGGGAGGAACGAGCAGTACTTC
-	13	-	TRBJ1-1	TRBV10-3	CAISGRGDTEAFF	TGTGCCATCAGTGGCAGGGGTGACACTGAAGCTTTCTTT
-	17	TRBD2	TRBJ2-1	TRBV29-1	CSVEGRTSSISYNEQFF	TGCAGCGTTGAGGGTAGGACTAGTTCAATCTCCTACAATGAGCAGTTCTTC
-	15	TRBD1	TRBJ2-7	TRBV5-1	CASSIGQVSSYEQYF	TGCGCCAGCAGCATAGGACAGGTATCCTCCTACGAGCAGTACTTC
-	17	TRBD2	TRBJ2-2	TRBV7-6	CASSPSAGTRGTGELFF	TGTGCCAGCAGCCCCTCCGCCGGGACTAGAGGCACCGGGGAGCTGTTTTTT
-	15	TRBD1	TRBJ2-4	TRBV5-1	CASRGGRDSKNIQYF	TGCGCCAGCAGGGGCGGAAGGGACAGCAAAAACATTCAGTACTTC
few	17	TRBD1	TRBJ1-2	TRBV10-3	CAISELARQGLDYGYTF	TGTGCCATCAGTGAGCTCGCCCGACAGGGTTTGGACTATGGCTACACCTTC
-	15	TRBD1	TRBJ1-3	TRBV2	CASSVNRGTGNTIYF	TGTGCCAGCAGTGTAAACAGGGGGACTGGAAACACCATATATTTT
-	15	TRBD1	TRBJ2-7	TRBV28	CASRRTGGMSYEQYF	TGTGCCAGCAGGCGGACAGGGGGCATGTCCTACGAGCAGTACTTC
-	11	TRBD1	TRBJ2-1	TRBV12-3/TRBV12-4	CASTYRGEQFF	TGTGCCAGCACCTACAGGGGCGAGCAGTTCTTC
-	16	-	TRBJ2-6	TRBV7-9	CASSLALGPGANVLTF	TGTGCCAGCAGCTTAGCGCTGGGGCCTGGGGCCAACGTCCTGACTTTC
-	13	TRBD2	TRBJ2-3	TRBV7-2	CASGTSGTDTQYF	TGTGCCAGCGGGACTAGCGGCACAGATACGCAGTATTTT
-	15	-	TRBJ1-3	TRBV6-2/TRBV6-3	CASSPDSRSGNTIYF	TGTGCCAGCAGTCCAGACTCACGCTCTGGAAACACCATATATTTT
-	13	TRBD1	TRBJ1-4	TRBV10-3	CAIKVTGDEKLFF	TGTGCCATCAAAGTCACAGGGGATGAAAAACTGTTTTTT
-	15	TRBD2	TRBJ2-2	TRBV15	CATRPLAGDTGELFF	TGTGCCACCAGGCCACTAGCGGGGGACACCGGGGAGCTGTTTTTT
-	14	TRBD1	TRBJ1-1	TRBV27	CASTTRQGRTEAFF	TGTGCCAGCACCACTAGACAGGGGCGGACTGAAGCTTTCTTT
-	14	-	TRBJ1-2	TRBV5-6	CASSLLGQVDGYTF	TGTGCCAGCAGCTTGTTGGGACAAGTGGATGGCTACACCTTC